This T cell receptor beta chain was observed in a study of CD8+CD57+ T cells in acquired aplastic anemia. Study background: On average, sorted CD4+ and CD8+ cells gave 2.5 to 4 ug of DNA. General study points: Comparison of patients with controls identified some 29 shared CD8+ CDR3 sequences. CD8+ Simpson's diversity in patients was not significantly different from that in controls.

Note on this clonotype: The antigen remains undetermined. A junction end diverges from the germline sequence, so it may reflect a read error.

Profiling of TCR beta VDJ combinations and CDR3 sequences used genomic DNA as template. From the reads, TCRdb called clonotypes with MiXCR, one entry per CDR3 protein. The profile covers about 220,000 distinct CDR3 sequences, with approximately 45% appearing a single time and 7.8% taken by the ten largest. This CDR3 region has 12 residues. CDR1 and CDR2 (germline): SEHNR, FQNEAQ (reference sequence). Before being chosen for sequencing, patients had shown CD8+CD57+ cell expansion by flow cytometry. The rearrangement uses TRBV7-9 and TRBJ2-5; D gene uncertain. This sequence originates from a human donor with aplastic anemia. The material sequenced was sorted CD4+, CD8+, or CD8+CD57+ T cells (not recorded which) from PBMCs. In nucleotides, the CDR3 is TGTGCCAGCAGTGGGAACCAAGAGGCCCAGTACTTC. It encodes CASSGNQEAQYF. The full variable domain, its missing parts supplied by reference TRBV7-9 and TRBJ2-5, is DTGVSQNPRHKITKRGQNVTFRCDPISEHNRLYWYRQTLGQGPEFLTYFQNEAQLEKSRLLSDRFSAERPKGSFSTLEIQRTEQGDSAMYLCASSGNQEAQYFGPGTRLLVL.